Listed below are T cell receptor beta chains from one sample, sequenced in a study of CD8+CD57+ T cells in acquired aplastic anemia. TCRdb fed the reads into MiXCR, producing one record per CDR3 protein. Here the sample spans about 190,000 distinct CDR3 sequences, approximately 50% being singletons. Sequencing was carried out using sorted CD4+, CD8+, or CD8+CD57+ T cells (not recorded which) from PBMCs. All receptors derive from a human donor in good health, serving as a control. CDR3s include the opening cysteine and the closing phenylalanine or tryptophan. The order of the fields is V gene, clone size, D gene, J gene, CDR3 DNA, CDR3 protein. The D gene is left open where the match is weak. Clone size, where shown, is once, few, many, or a class for clones that have expanded.

>TRBV4-1|many|.|TRBJ1-2
TGCGCCAGCAGCCAAGGACAGCGGGGGGCGCAGGCTGGTAACTATGGCTACACCTTC
CASSQGQRGAQAGNYGYTF
>TRBV12-3/TRBV12-4|.|.|TRBJ2-3
TGTGCCAGCAGTTTATATGGTGGGGTCAGGACAGATACGCAGTATTTT
CASSLYGGVRTDTQYF
>TRBV13|few|.|TRBJ2-1
TGTGCCAGCAGCTTATTAGGGCGCAGAGCCCTCTACAATGAGCAGTTCTTC
CASSLLGRRALYNEQFF
>TRBV20-1|.|.|TRBJ1-6
TGCAGTGCTTCACCCATCTCCGGGACGGGGGGTTCACCCCTCCACTTT
CSASPISGTGGSPLHF
>TRBV4-2|many|.|TRBJ1-6
TGTGCCAGCAGCCAAGATACGCCGATGCTGAGTAATTCACCCCTCCACTTT
CASSQDTPMLSNSPLHF
>TRBV15|.|.|TRBJ1-6
TGTGCCACCAGCAGAGATAAGGGGTCGTCACCCCTCCACTTT
CATSRDKGSSPLHF
>TRBV24-1|.|TRBD1|TRBJ1-1
TGTGCCACCAGTGATACAGGGCCAGGGGGCGGCACTGAAGCTTTCTTT
CATSDTGPGGGTEAFF
>TRBV6-2/TRBV6-3|.|.|TRBJ2-7
TGTGCCAGCAACGCCGGGACGCAGGCCTACGAGCAGTACTTC
CASNAGTQAYEQYF
>TRBV7-2|medium-sized|TRBD1|TRBJ1-2
TGTGCCAGCAGCCGGGAACCAGGGGGCGCTCCGGGCTATGGCTACACCTTC
CASSREPGGAPGYGYTF
>TRBV7-9|many|.|TRBJ2-5
TGTGCCAGCAGCCCTCAGGGGTGGGAAGAGACCCAGTACTTC
CASSPQGWEETQYF
>TRBV10-1|once|TRBD2|TRBJ2-1
TGCGCCAGCACTAAACGGGCACTAGCGGGGGGCGATGAGCAGTTCTTC
CASTKRALAGGDEQFF
>TRBV11-2|.|.|TRBJ1-4
TGTGCCAGCAGCCCCGGACTCAGGGGAGAAGATGAAAAACTGTTTTTT
CASSPGLRGEDEKLFF
>TRBV9|many|.|TRBJ1-6
TGTGCCAGCAAGTTCTTACTGCAGGTTAATTCACCCCTCCACTTT
CASKFLLQVNSPLHF
>TRBV20-1|many|.|TRBJ1-6
TGCAGTGCTAGAGATGGGGGGGATACATATAATTCACCCCTCCACTTT
CSARDGGDTYNSPLHF
>TRBV6-5|many|.|TRBJ2-5
TGTGCCACCAGAAGTGGCCCGGAGACCCAGTACTTC
CATRSGPETQYF
>TRBV29-1|.|TRBD1|TRBJ1-6
TGCAGCGCCCGGGACAGCCAAAATTCACCCCTCCACTTT
CSARDSQNSPLHF
>TRBV25-1|once|.|TRBJ2-6
TGTGCCAGCAGTTCACCCCACTCTGGGGCCAACGTCCCGACTTTC
CASSSPHSGANVPTF
>TRBV19|.|TRBD1|TRBJ1-2
TGTGCCAGTCAACAAACAGGGGGCGCTTATGGCTACACCTTC
CASQQTGGAYGYTF
>TRBV24-1|.|TRBD2|TRBJ2-2
TGTGCCACCAGTGATGCGGGACTAGCGGGTGACACCGGGGAGCTGTTTTTT
CATSDAGLAGDTGELFF
>TRBV6-5|.|.|TRBJ1-2
TGTGCCAGCAGACTACCAGGGGAGGGCTATGGCTACACCTTC
CASRLPGEGYGYTF
>TRBV28|few|.|TRBJ1-1
TGTGCCAGCAGCAACCACAGGACAGCCTTGAACACTGAAGCTTTCTTT
CASSNHRTALNTEAFF
>TRBV10-3|.|.|TRBJ1-5
TGTGCCATCAGTGAGTCCGGGACCCCCCAAGAGACCCAGCATTTT
CAISESGTPQETQHF
>TRBV7-9|many|.|TRBJ1-2
TGTGCCAGCAGCTTGCCAGACCGAGCTTCAGGCTACACCTTC
CASSLPDRASGYTF
>TRBV6-2/TRBV6-3|many|TRBD1|TRBJ1-6
TGTGCCAGCAAGGACAGGGCGGCACCCCTCCACTTT
CASKDRAAPLHF
>TRBV10-3|.|.|TRBJ2-7
TGTGCCATCAGTGAAACGGGTCGGGCCCTCCCCCCCTACGAGCAGTACTTC
CAISETGRALPPYEQYF
>TRBV7-2|many|.|TRBJ2-5
TGTGCCAGCAGCTTAGGACCCCCCTCTAGGCAAGAGACCCAGTACTTC
CASSLGPPSRQETQYF
>TRBV9|many|.|TRBJ1-2
TGTGCCAGCAGCGTCGGACAGCTCACTTATGGCTACACCTTC
CASSVGQLTYGYTF
>TRBV6-5|few|TRBD1|TRBJ1-4
TGTGCCAGCAGTTACTCCTATGACAGGGCAACTAATGAAAAACTGTTTTTT
CASSYSYDRATNEKLFF
>TRBV24-1|.|.|TRBJ2-1
TGTGCCACCAGTGAGGGTGGGGCCAGAGAGCAGTTCTTC
CATSEGGAREQFF
>TRBV7-9|.|TRBD1|TRBJ2-7
TGTGCCAGCAGGAAGACCGGGACAGGGTCGTACGAGCAGTACTTC
CASRKTGTGSYEQYF
>TRBV2|.|.|TRBJ1-5
TGTGCCAGCAGTGATGCTCCTATCGGCAATCAGCCCCAGCATTTT
CASSDAPIGNQPQHF
>TRBV10-2|.|TRBD1|TRBJ1-2
TGCGCCAGCAGTAAACACCAGGGGGTATATGGCTACACCTTC
CASSKHQGVYGYTF
>TRBV20-1|many|TRBD1|TRBJ1-2
TGCAGTGCACGGACAGGGTATGGTGGCTACACCTTC
CSARTGYGGYTF
>TRBV10-3|many|TRBD1|TRBJ2-7
TGTGCCATCAGACCGGGACAGGATTCCTACGAGCAGTACTTC
CAIRPGQDSYEQYF
>TRBV10-3|.|TRBD2|TRBJ2-5
TGTGCCATCAGTGAGTCCCGGACTAGCGGCTCCGCGGGGGAGACCCAGTACTTC
CAISESRTSGSAGETQYF
>TRBV19|.|TRBD2|TRBJ2-3
TGTGCCAGTAGTACGGGACTAGCGGGGGGGCACGAGCAGTATTTT
CASSTGLAGGHEQYF
>TRBV7-2|many|TRBD2|TRBJ2-7
TGTGCCAGCAGGAACTCGGGACTAGCGGGGGGTACCTACGAGCAGTACTTC
CASRNSGLAGGTYEQYF
>TRBV20-1|few|TRBD1|TRBJ2-7
TGCAGTGCGTGGACAGGCAGCTCCTACGAGCAGTACTTC
CSAWTGSSYEQYF
>TRBV20-1|.|TRBD1|TRBJ1-1
TGCAGTGCAACACCACAGGGGACCATGAGCACTGAAGCTTTCTTT
CSATPQGTMSTEAFF
>TRBV28|.|TRBD1|TRBJ1-2
TGTGCCAGCAGTTTACAAACAGGGGATCACGTCTATGGCTACACCTTC
CASSLQTGDHVYGYTF
>TRBV3-1|.|TRBD1|TRBJ1-4
TGTGCCAGCAGCCAATGGACAGGGAATAATGAAAAACTGTTTTTT
CASSQWTGNNEKLFF
>TRBV7-9|.|.|TRBJ1-1
TGTGCCAGCAGCCCTAACGGGTGGACTGAAGCTTTCTTT
CASSPNGWTEAFF
>TRBV7-2|many|TRBD1|TRBJ1-2
TGTGCCAGCAGCTATCCACAGGGGGGCAACTATGGCTACACCTTC
CASSYPQGGNYGYTF
>TRBV2|few|TRBD1|TRBJ1-2
TGTGCCAGCAGTGAAGGGACAGGGTTTTATGGCTACACCTTC
CASSEGTGFYGYTF
>TRBV6-1|many|.|TRBJ1-6
TGTGCCAGCAGTGTCGTACGGACAGTGAATTCACCCCTCCACTTT
CASSVVRTVNSPLHF
>TRBV20-1|many|TRBD2|TRBJ2-3
TGCAGTGCTAGGACTAGCGGGGGGGCGTTAGATACGCAGTATTTT
CSARTSGGALDTQYF
>TRBV5-1|.|TRBD1|TRBJ1-5
TGCGCCAGCAGCTTGGGAGGGGGCTATTCACCCCAGCATTTT
CASSLGGGYSPQHF
>TRBV6-2/TRBV6-3|.|.|TRBJ1-5
TGTGCCGGCAGTTCGGGTTGGAGTCAGCCCCAGCATTTT
CAGSSGWSQPQHF
>TRBV7-2|.|TRBD1|TRBJ2-3
TGTGCCAGCAGCGGGACAGGGGGATCAGATACGCAGTATTTT
CASSGTGGSDTQYF
>TRBV5-1|.|.|TRBJ1-1
TGCGCCAGCAGCTCGGACAGAGTCACTGAAGCTTTCTTT
CASSSDRVTEAFF
>TRBV7-3|many|.|TRBJ2-3
TGTGCCAGCTCGGCTAGCCGACCTACAGATACGCAGTATTTT
CASSASRPTDTQYF
>TRBV6-2/TRBV6-3|many|.|TRBJ2-7
TGTGCCAGTCAGCCGGGAGTCACCTACGAGCAGTACTTC
CASQPGVTYEQYF
>TRBV6-5|many|TRBD1|TRBJ1-5
TGTGCCAGCAGCTCCGGGACAGATCAGCCCCAGCATTTT
CASSSGTDQPQHF
>TRBV2|.|.|TRBJ2-7
TGTGCCAGCAGTGCCACCGGGACGGGGCTCTCCTACGAGCAGTACTTC
CASSATGTGLSYEQYF